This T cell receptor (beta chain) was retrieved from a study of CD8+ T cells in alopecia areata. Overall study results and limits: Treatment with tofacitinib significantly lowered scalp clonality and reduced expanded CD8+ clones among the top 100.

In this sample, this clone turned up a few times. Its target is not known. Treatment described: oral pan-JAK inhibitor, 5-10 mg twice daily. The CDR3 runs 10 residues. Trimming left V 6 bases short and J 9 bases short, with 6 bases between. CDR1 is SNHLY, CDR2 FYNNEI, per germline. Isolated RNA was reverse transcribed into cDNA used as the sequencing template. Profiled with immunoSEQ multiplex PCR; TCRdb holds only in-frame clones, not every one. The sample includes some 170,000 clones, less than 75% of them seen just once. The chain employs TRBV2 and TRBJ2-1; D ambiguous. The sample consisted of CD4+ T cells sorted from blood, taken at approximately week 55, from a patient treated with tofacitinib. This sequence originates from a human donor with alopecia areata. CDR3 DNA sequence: TGTGCCAGCAGCGGTGGTGAGCAGTTCTTC. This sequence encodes CASSGGEQFF.